The subject of this entry is one T cell receptor (beta chain). The antigen remains undetermined. Among the 120 subjects of the validation cohort, separate from the 666-subject first cohort, were the donors. The sample comes from a study of cytomegalovirus exposure and HLA in healthy donors. Findings of the study overall: The CMV antigen specificity of a few CMV-associated chains was confirmed through in vitro analysis.

In germline, CDR1 is MGHDK, CDR2 SYGVNS. J lost 6 bases, V lost 4 bases, and 5 bases had no gene match. The CDR3 sequence is 14 residues long. Sequencing was performed with immunoSEQ multiplex PCR; in TCRdb, only in-frame clones are kept and a portion is missing. In the table there are 300,000 to 450,000 clones, more than 80% of which are singletons. The chain carries TRBV25-1 and TRBJ2-2; TRBD1 agrees at 7 bases. The sequenced sample was PBMCs. The sequence derives from a woman aged 18-30 years in good health and CMV-seronegative. The CDR3 nucleotides read TGTGCCAGCAGTGGGGACAGAGTTCCCGGGGAGCTGTTTTTT. Translated: CASSGDRVPGELFF.